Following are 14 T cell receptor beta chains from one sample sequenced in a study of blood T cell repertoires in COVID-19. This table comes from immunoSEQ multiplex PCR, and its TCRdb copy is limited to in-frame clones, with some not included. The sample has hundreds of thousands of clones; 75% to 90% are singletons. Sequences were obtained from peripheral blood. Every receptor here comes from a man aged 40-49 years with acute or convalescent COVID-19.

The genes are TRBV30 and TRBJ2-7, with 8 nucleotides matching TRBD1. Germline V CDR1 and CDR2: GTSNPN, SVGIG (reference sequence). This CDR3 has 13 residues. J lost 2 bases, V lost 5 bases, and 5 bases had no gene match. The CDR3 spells CAWVRDRPYEQYF. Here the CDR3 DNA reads TGTGCCTGGGTCCGGGACAGGCCCTACGAGCAGTACTTC.

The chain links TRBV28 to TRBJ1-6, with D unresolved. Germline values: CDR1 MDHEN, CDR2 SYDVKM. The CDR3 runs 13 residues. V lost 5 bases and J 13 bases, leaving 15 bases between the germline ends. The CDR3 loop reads CASSPRAFSPLHF. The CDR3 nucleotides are TGTGCCAGCAGTCCGAGGGCCTTCAGCCCCCTCCACTTT. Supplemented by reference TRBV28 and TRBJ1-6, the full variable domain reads DVKVTQSSRYLVKRTGEKVFLECVQDMDHENMFWYRQDPGLGLRLIYFSYDVKMKEKGDIPEGYSVSREKKERFSLILESASTNQTSMYLCASSPRAFSPLHFGNGTRLTVT.

This chain's CDR3 is CAIKQGGPAGYEQYF. In DNA form, the CDR3 reads TGTGCCATCAAACAGGGGGGACCTGCCGGGTACGAGCAGTACTTC. This chain connects TRBV6-5 to TRBJ2-7, with 8 bases lining up with TRBD1. Germline lookup yields CDR1 MNHEY and CDR2 SVGAGI. The CDR3 loop spans 15 amino acids. Trimming at V came to 10 bases and at J to 4 bases, leaving 15 bases not matched to a gene.

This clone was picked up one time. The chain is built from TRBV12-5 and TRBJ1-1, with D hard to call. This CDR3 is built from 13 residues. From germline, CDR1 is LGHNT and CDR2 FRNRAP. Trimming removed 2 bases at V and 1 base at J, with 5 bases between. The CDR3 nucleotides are TGTGCTAGTGGTTTGTCCGGGAACACTGAAGCTTTCTTT. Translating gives CASGLSGNTEAFF.

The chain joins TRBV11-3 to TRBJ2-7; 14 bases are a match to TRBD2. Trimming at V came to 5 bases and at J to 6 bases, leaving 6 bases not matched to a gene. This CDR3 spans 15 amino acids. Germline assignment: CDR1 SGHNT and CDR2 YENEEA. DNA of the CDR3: TGTGCCAGCAGCCCGGGACTAGCGGGAGCGTCCGAGCAGTACTTC. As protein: CASSPGLAGASEQYF.

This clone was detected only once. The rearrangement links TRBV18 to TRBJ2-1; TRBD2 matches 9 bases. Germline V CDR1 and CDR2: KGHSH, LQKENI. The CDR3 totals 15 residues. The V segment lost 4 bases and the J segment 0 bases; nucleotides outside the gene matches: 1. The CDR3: CASSLTSGSYNEQFF. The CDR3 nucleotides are TGTGCCAGCTCACTGACTAGCGGCTCCTACAATGAGCAGTTCTTC.

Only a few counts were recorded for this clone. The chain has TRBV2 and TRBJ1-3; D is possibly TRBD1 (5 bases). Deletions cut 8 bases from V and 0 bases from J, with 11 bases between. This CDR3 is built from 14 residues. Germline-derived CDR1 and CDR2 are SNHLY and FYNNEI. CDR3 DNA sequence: TGTGCCAGCCCCAGGGCGGACTCTGGAAACACCATATATTTT. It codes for CASPRADSGNTIYF.

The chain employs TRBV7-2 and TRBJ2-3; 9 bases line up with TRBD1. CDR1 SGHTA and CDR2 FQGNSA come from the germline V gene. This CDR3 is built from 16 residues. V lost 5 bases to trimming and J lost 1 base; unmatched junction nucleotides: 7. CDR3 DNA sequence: TGTGCCAGCAGCAGACCCCGGGACAGGGGCACAGATACGCAGTATTTT. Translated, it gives CASSRPRDRGTDTQYF.

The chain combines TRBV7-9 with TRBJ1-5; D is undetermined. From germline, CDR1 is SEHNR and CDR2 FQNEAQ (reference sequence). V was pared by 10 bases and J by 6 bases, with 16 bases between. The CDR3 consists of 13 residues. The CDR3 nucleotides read TGTGCCACCGAGAGCGGGGATGGTCAGCCCCAGCATTTT. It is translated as CATESGDGQPQHF.

The CDR3 region is CASSSTVGGAFF. As DNA, the CDR3 is TGTGCCAGCAGCTCGACGGTGGGGGGAGCTTTCTTT. This sequence joins TRBV7-9 and TRBJ1-1, with a possible D match to TRBD1 (5 bases). Per germline, CDR1 SEHNR and CDR2 FQNEAQ (reference sequence). Trimming shortened V by 4 bases and J by 10 bases, and 13 bases separated the two germline ends. This CDR3 comprises 12 residues.

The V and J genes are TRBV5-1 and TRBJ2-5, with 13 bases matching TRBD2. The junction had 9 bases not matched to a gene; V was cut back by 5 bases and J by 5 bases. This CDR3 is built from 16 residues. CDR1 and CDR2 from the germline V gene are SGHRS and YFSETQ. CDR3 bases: TGCGCCAGCAGTACCGGACTAGCGGGAGCGGGTGAGACCCAGTACTTC. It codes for CASSTGLAGAGETQYF.

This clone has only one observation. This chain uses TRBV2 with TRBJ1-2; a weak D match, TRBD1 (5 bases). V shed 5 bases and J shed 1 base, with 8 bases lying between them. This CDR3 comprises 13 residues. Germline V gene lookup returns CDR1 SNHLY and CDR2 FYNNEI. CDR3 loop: CASSRQINYGYTF. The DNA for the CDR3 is TGTGCCAGCAGTCGACAGATTAACTATGGCTACACCTTC.

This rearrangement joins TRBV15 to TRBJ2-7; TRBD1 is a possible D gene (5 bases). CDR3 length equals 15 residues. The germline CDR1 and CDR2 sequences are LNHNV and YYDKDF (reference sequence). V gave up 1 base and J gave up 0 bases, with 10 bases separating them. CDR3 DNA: TGTGCCACCAGCAGAGCTCCAGGGCCCTCCTACGAGCAGTACTTC. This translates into CATSRAPGPSYEQYF.

The CDR3 reads CASSFQGTGANVLTF. The CDR3 DNA is TGTGCCAGCAGCTTCCAGGGGACTGGGGCCAACGTCCTGACTTTC. The chain carries TRBV7-2 and TRBJ2-6, with a tentative D call TRBD1 (6 bases). Trimming pared 3 bases from V and 2 bases from J, leaving 8 bases between. This CDR3 contains 15 residues. Germline CDR1 and CDR2: SGHTA and FQGNSA.